The next 17 T cell receptor beta chains were all read from a single sample in a study of blood T cell repertoires in COVID-19. TCRdb's copy holds only in-frame clones and misses some; the assay was immunoSEQ multiplex PCR. The data contain roughly 190,000 clones, roughly 84% of them seen just once; the ten biggest clones take up over 2.5%. The material sequenced was peripheral blood. These receptors were obtained from a human donor with acute or convalescent COVID-19. The donor label of this sample is uncertain.

The chain combines TRBV3-1 (or the pseudogene TRBV3-2) with TRBJ2-1, with a tentative D call TRBD2 (6 bases). The germline gives CDR1 LGHDT, CDR2 YNNKEL (reference sequence). V was cut by 1 base and J by 1 base, with 14 bases left in between. The CDR3 extends over 17 amino acids. CDR3 DNA sequence: TGTGCCAGCAGCCAAGTTCCCCTAGCGCAGTCCTACAATGAGCAGTTCTTC. The encoded protein is CASSQVPLAQSYNEQFF.

V gene TRBV30 combines with J gene TRBJ2-7, with D possibly TRBD1 on 6 matching bases. Germline CDR1 GTSNPN, CDR2 SVGIG (reference sequence). Trimming removed 1 base from V and 4 bases from J, with 17 bases in between. The CDR3 loop spans 15 amino acids. The CDR3 sequence is CAWSDTGSPPYEQYF. CDR3 coding DNA: TGTGCCTGGAGTGATACAGGGAGCCCTCCTTACGAGCAGTACTTC.

The chain is built from TRBV7-8 and TRBJ1-6, with D maybe TRBD1 (5 bases). V shed 7 bases and J shed 7 bases, with 11 bases lying between them. From germline, CDR1 is SGHVS and CDR2 FQNEAQ. The CDR3 runs to 13 residues. The DNA for the CDR3 is TGTGCCAGCACGGCGGGGGTCAATTCACCCCTCCACTTT. This translates into CASTAGVNSPLHF.

This rearrangement joins TRBV6-5 to TRBJ2-6, with unresolved D. The CDR3 sequence is 13 residues long. Germline CDR1 is MNHEY and CDR2 is SVGAGI. Trimming shortened V by 7 bases and J by 0 bases, and 4 bases separated the two germline ends. CDR3 protein: CASTTSGANVLTF. The CDR3 region has the DNA TGTGCCAGCACTACCTCTGGGGCCAACGTCCTGACTTTC.

The V call is TRBV4-2, the J call TRBJ1-4, with D uncertain. The CDR3 sequence is 16 residues long. CDR1 and CDR2 from the germline V gene are LGHNA and YNFKEQ. V was clipped by 0 bases and J by 3 bases, with 11 bases between them. The CDR3 loop is CASSQETPRANEKLFF. CDR3 DNA: TGTGCCAGCAGCCAAGAAACCCCGAGGGCTAATGAAAAACTGTTTTTT.

This clone has a handful of counts. The rearrangement uses TRBV11-2 and TRBJ2-1; the D gene is possibly TRBD2 (7 bases). This CDR3 spans 16 amino acids. V was trimmed by 1 base and J by 6 bases, leaving 16 bases between them. Germline CDR1 reads SGHAT; CDR2 reads FQNNGV. CDR3 coding DNA: TGTGCCAGCAGCTTAGTTCGGGGGGCAAGGAGCAATGAGCAGTTCTTC. The encoded protein is CASSLVRGARSNEQFF.

This chain connects TRBV5-4 to TRBJ1-2, with D uncertain. The CDR3 loop spans 14 amino acids. Trimming left V 0 bases short and J 8 bases short, with 14 bases between. Per the germline V gene, CDR1 is SGHNT and CDR2 is YYREEE (reference sequence). The CDR3 region is CASSLDGLSEGYTF. The CDR3 nucleotides read TGTGCCAGCAGCTTGGACGGCTTATCGGAGGGCTACACCTTC.

The chain is built from TRBV5-1 and TRBJ2-3, with 7 bases identical to TRBD1. With 3 bases clipped from V and 2 bases from J, the junction kept 3 bases outside the gene matches. The germline V gene encodes CDR1 SGHRS and CDR2 YFSETQ. This CDR3 has 14 amino acids. As DNA, the CDR3 is TGCGCCAGCAGCTCCCAGGGGGACACAGATACGCAGTATTTT. The encoded protein is CASSSQGDTDTQYF.

The V call is TRBV7-8, the J call TRBJ1-1; D gene unclear. In germline, CDR1 is SGHVS, CDR2 FQNEAQ. This CDR3 has 14 residues. The germline V and J ends were trimmed by 1 base and 1 base, with 7 bases remaining between them. The CDR3 nucleotides read TGTGCCAGCAGCTTAGTACAGAAGAACACTGAAGCTTTCTTT. Residues: CASSLVQKNTEAFF.

A few counts support this clone. This chain connects TRBV3-1 (or the pseudogene TRBV3-2) to TRBJ2-7, with D possibly being TRBD1 (6 bases). This CDR3 comprises 15 residues. With 5 bases removed from V and 2 bases from J, the gap between germline ends came to 16 bases. In germline, CDR1 is LGHDT, CDR2 YNNKEL (reference sequence). This CDR3 is CASSARRDIAYEQYF. DNA for the CDR3: TGTGCCAGCAGCGCCCGACGGGACATTGCCTACGAGCAGTACTTC.

The V gene is TRBV6-6, the J gene TRBJ2-2; tentatively, D is TRBD2 (7 bases). Germline CDR1 reads MNHNY; CDR2 reads SVGAGI (reference sequence). The CDR3 extends over 15 amino acids. V lost 0 bases, J lost 4 bases, and 9 bases lay in between. The CDR3 sequence: CASSYSGGATGELFF. In DNA, the CDR3 is TGTGCCAGCAGTTACTCGGGGGGGGCCACCGGGGAGCTGTTTTTT.

This chain links TRBV29-1 with TRBJ2-3; 7 bases match TRBD2. Germline CDR1 is SQVTM and CDR2 is ANQGSEA. V trimming: 4 bases; J trimming: 6 bases; junction bases outside the gene matches: 7. The CDR3 loop spans 13 amino acids. CDR3 in amino acids: CSVVGAGTDTQYF. CDR3 nucleotide sequence: TGCAGCGTTGTGGGAGCGGGAACGGATACGCAGTATTTT.

The chain combines TRBV28 with TRBJ1-2; 9 bases are a match to TRBD1. This CDR3 comprises 13 residues. Germline assignment: CDR1 MDHEN and CDR2 SYDVKM. V lost 2 bases and J lost 5; bases outside the gene matches: 0. This chain's CDR3 is CASSLGQGYGYTF. Here the CDR3 DNA reads TGTGCCAGCAGTTTAGGACAGGGGTATGGCTACACCTTC.

The J gene is TRBJ2-1, the V gene TRBV7-3; 8 bases match TRBD2. The V gene end was trimmed by 2 bases and the J gene end by 3 bases; junction bases not matched to a gene: 9. Germline V gene lookup returns CDR1 SGHTA and CDR2 FQGTGA. The CDR3 totals 17 residues. The CDR3 DNA follows: TGTGCCAGCAGCTTAGGCCCGTCCGCGGGGGGCTACAATGAGCAGTTCTTC. Its translation is CASSLGPSAGGYNEQFF.

This clone came up once. The chain carries TRBV7-8 and TRBJ2-7; 10 bases line up with TRBD1. CDR3 length equals 14 residues. From germline, CDR1 is SGHVS and CDR2 FQNEAQ. With 2 bases clipped from V and 5 bases from J, the junction kept 3 bases outside the gene matches. Here the CDR3 DNA reads TGTGCCAGCAGCTTACGGGACAGGGGAAACGAGCAGTACTTC. The encoded protein is CASSLRDRGNEQYF.

This chain uses TRBV19 with TRBJ1-2, with 11 bases fitting TRBD1. Trimming removed 7 bases from V and 8 bases from J; junction bases left unmatched: 6. CDR1 is LNHDA and CDR2 is SQIVND in the germline V gene (reference sequence). The CDR3 loop spans 13 amino acids. The CDR3: CASTGQGAGGYTF. As DNA, the CDR3 is TGTGCCAGTACCGGACAGGGGGCCGGGGGCTACACCTTC. Supplemented by reference TRBV19 and TRBJ1-2, the full variable domain reads DGGITQSPKYLFRKEGQNVTLSCEQNLNHDAMYWYRQDPGQGLRLIYYSQIVNDFQKGDIAEGYSVSREKKESFPLTVTSAQKNPTAFYLCASTGQGAGGYTFGSGTRLTVV.

The J gene is TRBJ2-7, the V gene TRBV6-5, with 8 bases that match TRBD1. Trimming took 8 bases from V and 0 from J; bases not matched to a gene: 3. CDR1 is MNHEY, CDR2 SVGAGI, per germline. The CDR3 has 13 amino acids. CDR3 nucleotides: TGTGCCAGCGAGGACAGGGCCTCCTACGAGCAGTACTTC. Amino acids: CASEDRASYEQYF.